This T cell receptor (beta chain) originates from a study of blood T cells in healthy people across ages. This clonotype has only a few counts. V trimming: 1 base; J trimming: 0 bases; junction bases outside the gene matches: 10. The CDR3 totals 20 residues. Germline V lookup: CDR1 SGHVS, CDR2 FNYEAQ. Alongside a J-beta primer mix, a sample-barcoded 5' primer served in a second PCR lasting 7 to 11 cycles. TCRdb reprocessed the 5' RACE reads via MiXCR and lists one record per CDR3 protein. The sample lists 750,000 to 1,000,000 distinct CDR3 sequences, 25% to 35% occurring once. A further study also used this sample, focusing on T cells of mothers and their children.

The clonotype was recovered from a woman in her 40s in good health. Sample: blood. This rearrangement joins TRBV7-6 to TRBJ2-1; TRBD2 matches at 12 bases. In DNA, the CDR3 is TGTGCCAGCAGCTTAGTCCCGACTAGCGGGGGCCTTAGCTCCTACAATGAGCAGTTCTTC. It translates to CASSLVPTSGGLSSYNEQFF.